What follows are 7 T cell receptor beta chains derived from one specimen sequenced in a study of T cell changes during pregnancy in multiple sclerosis. Using immunoSEQ multiplex PCR, the repertoire was profiled, and TCRdb retains in-frame clones only, with some absent. The table has 18,000 or so clones, approximately 87% seen once. Sequences were derived from CD8+ T cells from peripheral blood mononuclear cells, sampled in the third trimester of pregnancy. The receptors originated from a female donor in good health, enrolled as a control in a pregnancy study.

This clone was detected only once. The gene calls are TRBV18 and TRBJ2-5; 9 bases line up with TRBD2. Germline values: CDR1 KGHSH, CDR2 LQKENI. CDR3 length: 16 amino acids. V gave up 6 bases and J gave up 6 bases; unmatched junction bases: 14. The CDR3 coding sequence is TGTGCCAGCTCCCCTAGCGGGACACTACTTGGGAAGACCCAGTACTTC. It codes for CASSPSGTLLGKTQYF.

This clone was found once. V and J are TRBV28 and TRBJ2-2; D might be TRBD1 (5 bases). Germline V gene lookup returns CDR1 MDHEN and CDR2 SYDVKM. This CDR3 has 13 residues. V was cut by 8 bases and J by 7 bases, with 14 bases left in between. The CDR3 loop reads CASQGQGIGELFF. The CDR3 nucleotides are TGTGCCAGCCAAGGGCAGGGTATCGGGGAGCTGTTTTTT.

The chain carries TRBV4-1 and TRBJ1-2, with 12 bases matching TRBD1. CDR1 is MGHRA and CDR2 is YSYEKL in the germline V gene. This CDR3 region has 16 residues. Trimming took 5 bases from V and 6 from J; bases not matched to a gene: 10. CDR3 amino acids: CASSALPGQGANGYTF. The CDR3 DNA reads as TGCGCCAGCAGCGCACTCCCGGGACAGGGGGCGAATGGCTACACCTTC.

The chain carries TRBV6-1 and TRBJ2-3, with 11 positions matching TRBD2. V shed 5 bases, J shed 6 bases, and the junction held 7 bases outside the gene matches. Germline CDR1 is MNHNS and CDR2 is SASEGT. The CDR3 length is 15 residues. Here the CDR3 DNA reads TGTGCCAGCAGTTCCGGGACTAGCGGAGCCGATACGCAGTATTTT. Protein: CASSSGTSGADTQYF.

The chain has TRBV7-9 and TRBJ1-1; D not certain. The germline gives CDR1 SEHNR, CDR2 FQNEAQ (reference sequence). Trimming took off 0 bases at V and 2 bases at J, with 10 bases between the two ends. This CDR3 is built from 15 residues. The CDR3 sequence: CASSLANIRNTEAFF. The DNA of the CDR3 is TGTGCCAGCAGCTTAGCGAATATTAGAAACACTGAAGCTTTCTTT.

This chain joins TRBV12-5 and TRBJ1-5, with 7 bases fitting TRBD1. The CDR3 has 15 residues. Germline CDR1 is LGHNT and CDR2 is FRNRAP. J lost 3 bases, V lost 2 bases, and 4 bases had no gene match. The CDR3 protein is CASGLLGTVNQPQHF. CDR3 in DNA: TGTGCTAGTGGTTTGCTTGGGACAGTCAATCAGCCCCAGCATTTT.

This chain links TRBV28 with TRBJ1-5; D uncertain. Between the trimmed V and J ends, which lost 3 bases and 1 base, there was a span of 7 bases. This CDR3 spans 14 amino acids. The germline V gene encodes CDR1 MDHEN and CDR2 SYDVKM. CDR3 DNA sequence: TGTGCCAGCAGTTTGGCAGTCAGCAATCAGCCCCAGCATTTT. Protein: CASSLAVSNQPQHF.